A selection of T cell receptor beta chains follows, all from one sample in a study of T cell responses to AZD1222 COVID-19 vaccine. TCRdb keeps only in-frame clones here, not all; method: immunoSEQ multiplex PCR. Of 55,000 to 70,000 clones in the sample, roughly 87% were seen once. The sample here was peripheral blood, taken 28 days after the second AZD1222 dose. These receptors originate from an adult who received the AZD1222 COVID-19 vaccine. Each CDR3 is given with its conserved first and last residue. Fields, in order: clone size, J gene, D gene, V gene, CDR3 protein, CDR3 DNA. D genes are given only for firm matches. Size values are once, few and many counts, or a class for expanded clones, and some rows have none.

size: -
J: TRBJ1-2
D: -
V: TRBV2
CDR3: CASSGYSGAPHYTF
DNA: TGTGCCAGCAGTGGATATTCAGGGGCTCCCCATTACACCTTC

size: few
J: TRBJ1-2
D: TRBD1
V: TRBV7-8
CDR3: CASSLGQRNYGYTF
DNA: TGTGCCAGCAGCCTGGGACAGAGAAACTATGGCTACACCTTC

size: -
J: TRBJ2-5
D: TRBD2
V: TRBV6-1
CDR3: CASSELAGGPQETQYF
DNA: TGTGCCAGCAGTGAACTAGCGGGAGGGCCCCAAGAGACCCAGTACTTC

size: -
J: TRBJ2-1
D: TRBD1
V: TRBV7-3
CDR3: CASSLAGQGFSEQFF
DNA: TGTGCCAGCAGCTTAGCGGGACAGGGATTTAGTGAGCAGTTCTTC

size: -
J: TRBJ2-3
D: -
V: TRBV4-3
CDR3: CASSQEELGQTQYF
DNA: TGCGCCAGCAGCCAAGAGGAATTGGGCCAGACGCAGTATTTT

size: -
J: TRBJ2-7
D: -
V: TRBV6-5
CDR3: CASSSPDSPRYF
DNA: TGTGCCAGCAGTTCCCCGGACAGCCCGCGGTACTTC

size: -
J: TRBJ2-7
D: -
V: TRBV18
CDR3: CASSPGGYEQYF
DNA: TGTGCCAGCTCACCAGGGGGGTACGAGCAGTACTTC

size: -
J: TRBJ2-3
D: -
V: TRBV3-1/TRBV3-2
CDR3: CASSHGTSTDTQYF
DNA: TGTGCCAGCAGCCACGGGACAAGCACAGATACGCAGTATTTT

size: -
J: TRBJ2-3
D: -
V: TRBV24-1
CDR3: CATSDPRGGSTDTQYF
DNA: TGTGCCACCAGTGATCCTAGGGGGGGGAGCACAGATACGCAGTATTTT

size: -
J: TRBJ2-7
D: TRBD1
V: TRBV6-6
CDR3: CASSYSGTGVEQYF
DNA: TGTGCCAGCAGTTACTCCGGGACAGGGGTCGAGCAGTACTTC

size: -
J: TRBJ2-2
D: -
V: TRBV11-3
CDR3: CASSLTGTGELFF
DNA: TGTGCCAGCAGCTTAACAGGAACCGGGGAGCTGTTTTTT

size: -
J: TRBJ2-7
D: TRBD2
V: TRBV9
CDR3: CASSVAVAGGPHEQYF
DNA: TGTGCCAGCAGCGTAGCGGTAGCGGGAGGGCCGCATGAGCAGTACTTC

size: -
J: TRBJ2-3
D: TRBD2
V: TRBV27
CDR3: CASTSGRSTDTQYF
DNA: TGTGCCAGTACAAGCGGGAGAAGCACAGATACGCAGTATTTT

size: -
J: TRBJ2-3
D: TRBD2
V: TRBV4-3
CDR3: CASSQDIVGGGRASHTDTQYF
DNA: TGCGCCAGCAGCCAAGATATCGTGGGCGGCGGGAGGGCCTCTCACACAGATACGCAGTATTTT

size: -
J: TRBJ2-6
D: TRBD1
V: TRBV6-2/TRBV6-3
CDR3: CASSYWTGSGANVLTF
DNA: TGTGCCAGCAGTTACTGGACAGGTTCTGGGGCCAACGTCCTGACTTTC

size: -
J: TRBJ2-7
D: -
V: TRBV6-5
CDR3: CASSPTGSAYEQYF
DNA: TGTGCCAGCAGTCCCACAGGGTCGGCCTACGAGCAGTACTTC

size: -
J: TRBJ2-5
D: -
V: TRBV7-6
CDR3: CASSLGSGGLQETQYF
DNA: TGTGCCAGCAGCTTAGGTTCGGGGGGCCTCCAAGAGACCCAGTACTTC

size: -
J: TRBJ2-3
D: -
V: TRBV5-8
CDR3: CASSLEGHTQYF
DNA: TGTGCCAGCAGCTTGGAAGGGCATACGCAGTATTTT